One and the same sample provided the 5 T cell receptor beta chains below, sequenced in a study of beta chain features in type 1 diabetes. Study-level points and caveats: All four CD4+ subsets of Type 1 diabetes patients contained TCRB CDR3s that were moderately but significantly shorter.

For these TCRs, the target antigens are not known. Expressed TCRB transcripts were sequenced after all isolated RNA was converted to cDNA. Data came from immunoSEQ multiplex PCR; TCRdb stores just in-frame clones and leaves some out. The sample shows approximately 260,000 clones, roughly 21% of them seen only once. Sequenced sample: naive CD4+ T cells from blood. The receptors here all came from a woman aged 40 to 55 with type 1 diabetes.

The V call is TRBV7-2, the J call TRBJ1-1; a weak D match, TRBD1 (5 bases). The CDR3 length is 15 residues. V was cut by 3 bases and J by 1 base, with 12 bases left in between. The germline gives CDR1 SGHTA, CDR2 FQGNSA. The CDR3, as DNA: TGTGCCAGCAGCTTTGGAACACAGGCGAACACTGAAGCTTTCTTT. Its translation: CASSFGTQANTEAFF.

This clone was counted a single time. V and J are TRBV5-1 and TRBJ2-5; D is possibly TRBD2 (5 bases). The germline V gene has CDR1 SGHRS and CDR2 YFSETQ. CDR3 length: 17 amino acids. Trimming removed 0 bases from V and 2 bases from J, with 17 bases in between. The CDR3 loop reads CASSLVSSVDFQETQYF. CDR3 in DNA: TGCGCCAGCAGCTTGGTTAGTAGCGTCGATTTTCAAGAGACCCAGTACTTC.

The chain joins TRBV7-2 to TRBJ2-7; TRBD1 might be the D (6 bases). This CDR3 region has 15 residues. Germline CDR1 reads SGHTA; CDR2 reads FQGNSA. V was pared by 7 bases and J by 7 bases, with 23 bases between. CDR3 nucleotide sequence: TGTGCCAGCATTCCTAGGGGGACCTCCCAGGGGGAGCAGTACTTC. This codes for CASIPRGTSQGEQYF.

The V gene is TRBV30, the J gene TRBJ2-7, with D tentatively TRBD2 (6 bases). This CDR3 is built from 17 residues. The ends were cut back, 0 bases at V and 1 base at J, with 19 bases in the middle. From germline, CDR1 is GTSNPN and CDR2 SVGIG (reference sequence). CDR3 sequence (DNA): TGTGCCTGGAGTGTAAACTCCCTCCGGGGGAGGTCCTACGAGCAGTACTTC. This translates into CAWSVNSLRGRSYEQYF.

A few counts support this clone. The V call is TRBV7-2, the J call TRBJ1-1; no clear D. The CDR3 consists of 13 residues. Germline assignment: CDR1 SGHTA and CDR2 FQGNSA. Trimming cost V 1 base and J 11 bases, with 14 bases left between them. CDR3 in DNA: TGTGCCAGCAGCTTAGGGTCCATCCGGCGGGCTTTCTTT. Encoded protein: CASSLGSIRRAFF.